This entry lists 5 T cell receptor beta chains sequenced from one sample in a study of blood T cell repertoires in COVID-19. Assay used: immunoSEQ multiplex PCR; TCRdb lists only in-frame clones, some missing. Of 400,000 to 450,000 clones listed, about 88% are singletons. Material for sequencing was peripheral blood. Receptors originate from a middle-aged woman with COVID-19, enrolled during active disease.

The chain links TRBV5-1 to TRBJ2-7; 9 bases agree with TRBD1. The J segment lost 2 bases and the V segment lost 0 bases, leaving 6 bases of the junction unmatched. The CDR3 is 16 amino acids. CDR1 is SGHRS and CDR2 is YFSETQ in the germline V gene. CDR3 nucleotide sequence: TGCGCCAGCAGCTTGGGGGCCGGGACAGGGACCTACGAGCAGTACTTC. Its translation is CASSLGAGTGTYEQYF. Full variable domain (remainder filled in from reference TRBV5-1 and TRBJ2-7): KAGVTQTPRYLIKTRGQQVTLSCSPISGHRSVSWYQQTPGQGLQFLFEYFSETQRNKGNFPGRFSGRQFSNSRSEMNVSTLELGDSALYLCASSLGAGTGTYEQYFGPGTRLTVT.

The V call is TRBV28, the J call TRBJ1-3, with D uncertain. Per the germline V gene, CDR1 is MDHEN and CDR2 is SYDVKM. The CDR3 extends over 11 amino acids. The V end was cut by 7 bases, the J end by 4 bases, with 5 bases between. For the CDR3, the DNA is TGTGCCAGCACCGTGGGAAACACCATATATTTT. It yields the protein CASTVGNTIYF.

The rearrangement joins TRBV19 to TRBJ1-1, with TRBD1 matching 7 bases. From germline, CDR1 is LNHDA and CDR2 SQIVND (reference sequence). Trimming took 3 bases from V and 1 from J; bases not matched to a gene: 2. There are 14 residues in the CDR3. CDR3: CASSMTGQNTEAFF. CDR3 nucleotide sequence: TGTGCCAGTAGTATGACAGGGCAGAACACTGAAGCTTTCTTT. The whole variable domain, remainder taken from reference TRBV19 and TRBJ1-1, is DGGITQSPKYLFRKEGQNVTLSCEQNLNHDAMYWYRQDPGQGLRLIYYSQIVNDFQKGDIAEGYSVSREKKESFPLTVTSAQKNPTAFYLCASSMTGQNTEAFFGQGTRLTVV.

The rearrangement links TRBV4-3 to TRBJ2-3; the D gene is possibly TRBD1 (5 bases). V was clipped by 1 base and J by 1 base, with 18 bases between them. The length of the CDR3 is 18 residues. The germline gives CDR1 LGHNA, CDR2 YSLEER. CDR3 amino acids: CASSQVIGQQVRTDTQYF. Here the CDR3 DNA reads TGCGCCAGCAGCCAAGTTATTGGCCAACAGGTCCGCACAGATACGCAGTATTTT.

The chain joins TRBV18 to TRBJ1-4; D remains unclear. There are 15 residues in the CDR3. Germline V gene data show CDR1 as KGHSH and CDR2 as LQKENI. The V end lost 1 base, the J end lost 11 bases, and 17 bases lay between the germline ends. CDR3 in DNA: TGTGCCAGCTCACCACAAGGCCGGGGTTTCGGGAAACTGTTTTTT. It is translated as CASSPQGRGFGKLFF.